This T cell receptor (beta chain) derives from a study of shared clonotypes between healthy human individuals. In the naive CD8 group, cells lacked CD45RO and were positively selected for CCR7, so terminally differentiated effector memory CD45RA+ cells were left out. Participating donors were healthy, HIV-negative adults free of recent acute infections or vaccinations. The V and J ends lost 3 bases and 2 bases respectively, with 14 bases between them. The CDR3 is 15 residues long. CDR1 SGDLS and CDR2 YYNGEE come from the germline V gene. Generated by immunoSEQ multiplex PCR, the TCRdb table keeps only in-frame clones and is missing some. This sample has nearly 2 million clones, with around 96% found just once. Comments on this clone: The antigen remains unidentified.

Broader study findings: The study's rarefaction showed incomplete sorted-subset sequencing despite large depth. Depth of sequencing was expected to influence donor clonotype sharing. Relative to clonotypes present in all four donors, those not shared had lower generation probabilities.

Sequencing was done on a sample of naive CD8+ T cells sorted from blood. The receptor was derived from a young man in good health. This chain links TRBV9 with TRBJ1-2; D is ambiguous. CDR3 loop: CASSDWGSSNYGYTF. In DNA form, the CDR3 reads TGTGCCAGCAGCGATTGGGGAAGCAGCAACTATGGCTACACCTTC.